This paragraph reports one TCR beta chain. The V gene's germline CDR1 is LNHNV and CDR2 YYDKDF (reference sequence). With 2 bases removed from V and 0 bases from J, the gap between germline ends came to 7 bases. CDR3 length: 15 amino acids. Authors' data handling: Reference gene primer amplification in the assay estimated nucleated cell counts. Some clones are missing from TCRdb's copy, which holds only in-frame ones; the method was immunoSEQ multiplex PCR. V, J and clone size reflect that table, while D and trimming were determined from the DNA. The data contain 70,000 or so clones, roughly 83% of them singletons. This sample is drawn from a study of blood T cell repertoires in COVID-19. For the study at large: The United States, Italy and Spain supplied acute and convalescent COVID-19 samples. PBMCs, B-cell-depleted T cells, or T cells provided the cDNA or gDNA that made up the material.

The clonotype originates from a woman aged 55-70 years with acute or convalescent COVID-19. This chain joins TRBV15 and TRBJ1-4; D gene uncertain. Sequenced sample: peripheral blood. The CDR3 reads CATSRTSATNEKLFF. CDR3 coding DNA: TGTGCCACCAGCAGAACGTCAGCAACTAATGAAAAACTGTTTTTT.